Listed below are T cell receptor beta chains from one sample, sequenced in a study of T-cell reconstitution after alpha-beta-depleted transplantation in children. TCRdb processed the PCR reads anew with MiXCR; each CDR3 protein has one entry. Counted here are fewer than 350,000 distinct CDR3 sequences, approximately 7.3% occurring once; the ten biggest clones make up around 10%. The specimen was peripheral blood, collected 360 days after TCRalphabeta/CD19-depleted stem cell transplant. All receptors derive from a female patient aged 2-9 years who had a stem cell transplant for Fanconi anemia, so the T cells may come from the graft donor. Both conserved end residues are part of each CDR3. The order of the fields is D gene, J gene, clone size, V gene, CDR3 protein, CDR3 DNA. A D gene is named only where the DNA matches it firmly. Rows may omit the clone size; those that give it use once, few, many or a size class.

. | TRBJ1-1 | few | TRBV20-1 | CSARDNTEAFF | TGCAGTGCTAGAGATAACACTGAAGCTTTCTTT
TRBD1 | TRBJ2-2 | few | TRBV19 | CASRADRGAWGTGELFF | TGTGCCAGTAGGGCAGACAGGGGAGCTTGGGGCACCGGGGAGCTGTTTTTT
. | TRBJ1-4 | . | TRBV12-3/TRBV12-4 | CASSLEPGGHEKLFF | TGTGCCAGCAGTTTAGAGCCGGGAGGGCATGAAAAACTGTTTTTT
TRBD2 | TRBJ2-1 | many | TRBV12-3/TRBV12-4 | CASSKRSGVSYNEQFF | TGTGCCAGCAGTAAGCGTAGCGGGGTATCCTACAATGAGCAGTTCTTC
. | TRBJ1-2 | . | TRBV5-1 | CASSWDKRQIYGYTF | TGCGCCAGCAGCTGGGATAAAAGACAGATCTATGGCTACACCTTC
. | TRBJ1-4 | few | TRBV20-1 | CSATVPSGRLNEKLFF | TGCAGTGCTACCGTACCGTCGGGACGGCTTAATGAAAAACTGTTTTTT
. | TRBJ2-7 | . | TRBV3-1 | CASSQDLGGFNEQYF | TGTGCCAGCAGCCAAGATCTTGGCGGGTTCAACGAGCAGTACTTC
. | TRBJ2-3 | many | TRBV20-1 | CSASIIGAGSTDTQYF | TGCAGTGCTAGTATCATTGGGGCTGGGAGCACAGATACGCAGTATTTT
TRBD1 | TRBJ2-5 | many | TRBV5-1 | CASSLAGTGGEETQYF | TGCGCCAGCAGCTTGGCCGGGACAGGAGGGGAAGAGACCCAGTACTTC
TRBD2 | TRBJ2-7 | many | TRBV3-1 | CASSQASGSLPWEQYF | TGTGCCAGCAGCCAAGCTAGCGGGTCTCTTCCCTGGGAGCAGTACTTC
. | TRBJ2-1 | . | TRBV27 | CASSWAGIYEQFF | TGTGCCAGCAGTTGGGCGGGAATCTATGAGCAGTTCTTC
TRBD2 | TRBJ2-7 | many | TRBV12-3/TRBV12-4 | CASSRIAGGPDEQYF | TGTGCCAGCAGTCGGATAGCGGGGGGGCCCGACGAGCAGTACTTC
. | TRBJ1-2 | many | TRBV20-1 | CSARTSRTQDTF | TGCAGTGCTAGAACGTCCCGGACACAGGACACCTTC
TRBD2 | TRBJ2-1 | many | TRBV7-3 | CASSVLAAGDNEQFF | TGTGCCAGCAGCGTTCTAGCGGCAGGTGACAATGAGCAGTTCTTC
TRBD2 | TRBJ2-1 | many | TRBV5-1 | CASSSGTSGGNEQFF | TGCGCCAGCAGCAGCGGGACTAGCGGGGGGAATGAGCAGTTCTTC
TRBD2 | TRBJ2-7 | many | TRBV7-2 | CASSQLAGGSYEQYF | TGTGCCAGCAGCCAACTAGCGGGGGGATCCTACGAGCAGTACTTC
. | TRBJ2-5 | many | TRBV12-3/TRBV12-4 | CASSLTSTLARPWTQYF | TGTGCCAGCAGCCTTACCTCAACACTAGCCCGTCCGTGGACCCAGTACTTC
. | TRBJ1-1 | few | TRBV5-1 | CASSLAGQWRDTEAFF | TGCGCCAGCAGCTTGGCCGGACAGTGGAGGGACACTGAAGCTTTCTTT
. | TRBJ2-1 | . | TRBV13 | CASGSNYEQFF | TGTGCCAGCGGTAGCAACTACGAGCAGTTCTTC
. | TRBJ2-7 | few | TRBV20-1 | CSARPDPYEQYF | TGCAGTGCTAGACCGGACCCCTACGAGCAGTACTTC
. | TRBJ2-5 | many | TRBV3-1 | CASSQQETQYF | TGTGCCAGCAGCCAACAAGAGACCCAGTACTTC
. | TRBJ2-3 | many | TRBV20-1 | CSARYPQGSTDTQYF | TGCAGTGCTAGATACCCCCAGGGGTCCACAGATACGCAGTATTTT
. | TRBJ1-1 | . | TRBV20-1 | CSARGSGLNTEAFF | TGCAGTGCTAGAGGTTCAGGACTGAACACTGAAGCTTTCTTT
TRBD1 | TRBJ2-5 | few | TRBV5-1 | CASSLGQGAGETQYF | TGCGCCAGCAGCTTGGGTCAGGGGGCCGGTGAGACCCAGTACTTC
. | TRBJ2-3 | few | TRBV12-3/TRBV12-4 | CASSLVAADTDTQYF | TGTGCCAGCAGTTTAGTAGCAGCCGACACAGATACGCAGTATTTT
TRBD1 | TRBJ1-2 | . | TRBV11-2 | CASSPTWDSSYGYTF | TGTGCCAGCAGCCCCACCTGGGACAGTTCCTATGGCTACACCTTC
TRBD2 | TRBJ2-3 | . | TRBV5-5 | CASSLLAGLSTDTQYF | TGTGCCAGCAGCTTGCTAGCGGGGCTTAGCACAGATACGCAGTATTTT
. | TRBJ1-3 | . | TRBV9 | CASSVATPGRGGNTIYF | TGTGCCAGCAGCGTAGCTACCCCAGGTCGAGGTGGAAACACCATATATTTT
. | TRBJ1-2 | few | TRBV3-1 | CASSQDLRKGTPSYTF | TGTGCCAGCAGCCAAGATCTTCGTAAAGGAACCCCAAGCTACACCTTC
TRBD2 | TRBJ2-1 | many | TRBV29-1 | CSVEGQVLGLGFLGEQFF | TGCAGCGTTGAAGGCCAAGTATTGGGACTAGGGTTTTTAGGCGAGCAGTTCTTC
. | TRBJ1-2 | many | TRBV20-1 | CSARQGWSYGYTF | TGCAGTGCTAGACAGGGGTGGAGTTATGGCTACACCTTC
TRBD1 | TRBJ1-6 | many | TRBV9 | CASSVRDRGYSPLHF | TGTGCCAGCAGCGTTCGGGACAGGGGTTATTCACCCCTCCACTTT
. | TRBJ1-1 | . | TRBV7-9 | CASSLGRVTEAFF | TGTGCCAGCAGCTTAGGGAGGGTCACTGAAGCTTTCTTT
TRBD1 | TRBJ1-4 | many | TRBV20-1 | CSARGRDSMNEKLFF | TGCAGTGCTAGAGGAAGGGACAGCATGAATGAAAAACTGTTTTTT
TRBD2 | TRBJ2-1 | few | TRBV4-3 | CASSQERRGGLEQFF | TGCGCCAGCAGCCAAGAGAGGCGGGGGGGTCTTGAGCAGTTCTTC
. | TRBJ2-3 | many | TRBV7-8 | CASSFQGWYPDTQYF | TGTGCCAGCAGCTTCCAGGGGTGGTACCCAGATACGCAGTATTTT
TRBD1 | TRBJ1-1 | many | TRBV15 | CATSRGQGYTEAFF | TGTGCCACCAGCAGAGGACAGGGATACACTGAAGCTTTCTTT
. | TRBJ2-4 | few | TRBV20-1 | CSARAQGGSWDIQYF | TGCAGTGCTAGAGCTCAGGGGGGATCGTGGGACATTCAGTACTTC
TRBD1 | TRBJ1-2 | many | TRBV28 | CASSLDPGTGDYGYTF | TGTGCCAGCAGTTTAGATCCCGGGACAGGGGATTATGGCTACACCTTC
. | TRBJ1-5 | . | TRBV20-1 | CSASSGRDNQPQHF | TGCAGTGCTAGTAGCGGCAGGGACAATCAGCCCCAGCATTTT
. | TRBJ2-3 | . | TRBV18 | CASSPPQGPPSMESTDTQYF | TGTGCCAGCTCACCACCGCAAGGTCCACCCAGTATGGAGAGCACAGATACGCAGTATTTT
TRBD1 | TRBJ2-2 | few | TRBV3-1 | CASSQDLRGLSTGELFF | TGTGCCAGCAGCCAAGATTTGAGGGGGCTGAGCACCGGGGAGCTGTTTTTT